This T cell receptor beta chain originates from a study of monozygotic twins with inflammatory bowel disease. In germline, CDR1 is SQVTM, CDR2 ANQGSEA. The CDR3 is 13 amino acids. TCRdb reprocessed the 5' RACE reads and stores each CDR3 protein as one record, lacking DNA. The sample yields approximately 330,000 distinct CDR3 sequences, of which the top ten take up roughly 2%. This TCR was recovered from a human donor with ulcerative colitis or Crohn's disease, or a healthy co-twin of an affected twin (not recorded which). The material sequenced was blood. The J gene is TRBJ2-1, the V gene TRBV29-1; TCRdb's D gene call, TRBD1, goes unchecked for lack of DNA. The CDR3 here is CSTGQGNQHEQFF.